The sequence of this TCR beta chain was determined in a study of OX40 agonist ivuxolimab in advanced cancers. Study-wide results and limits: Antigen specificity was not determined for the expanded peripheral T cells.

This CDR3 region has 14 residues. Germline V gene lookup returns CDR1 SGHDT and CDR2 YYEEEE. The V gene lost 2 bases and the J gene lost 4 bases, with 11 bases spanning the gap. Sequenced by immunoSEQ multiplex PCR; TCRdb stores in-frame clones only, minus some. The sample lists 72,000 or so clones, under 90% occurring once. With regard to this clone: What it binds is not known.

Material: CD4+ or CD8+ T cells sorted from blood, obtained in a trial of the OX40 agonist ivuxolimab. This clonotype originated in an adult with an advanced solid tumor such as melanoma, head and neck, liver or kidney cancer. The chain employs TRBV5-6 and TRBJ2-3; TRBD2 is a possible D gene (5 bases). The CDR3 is CASSFPEGADTQYF. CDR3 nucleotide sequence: TGTGCCAGCAGCTTCCCTGAGGGCGCAGATACGCAGTATTTT.